A selection of T cell receptor beta chains follows, all from one sample in a study of control samples from healthy donors and cancer patients. Method: immunoSEQ multiplex PCR; TCRdb's copy keeps in-frame clones and lacks some. Among 100,000 to 150,000 clones listed, 92% were seen once. What was sequenced was blood. These receptors were taken from a woman between 50 and 59 years old in good health. Both conserved end residues are part of each CDR3. A D gene is named only where the DNA matches it firmly. Where a row states a size, it is once, few, many or the class of an expanded clone; other rows omit it.

D gene: TRBD1
J gene: TRBJ1-2
clone size: .
V gene: TRBV6-5
CDR3 protein: CASSYADRGSGYTF
CDR3 DNA: TGTGCCAGCAGTTACGCCGACAGGGGGTCTGGCTACACCTTC

D gene: .
J gene: TRBJ2-1
clone size: .
V gene: TRBV7-2
CDR3 protein: CASSLGVSEGNEQFF
CDR3 DNA: TGTGCCAGCAGCTTAGGCGTCTCGGAGGGCAATGAGCAGTTCTTC

D gene: .
J gene: TRBJ1-5
clone size: .
V gene: TRBV27
CDR3 protein: CASRSFDNQPQHF
CDR3 DNA: TGTGCCAGCAGGTCTTTCGATAATCAGCCCCAGCATTTT

D gene: .
J gene: TRBJ1-5
clone size: .
V gene: TRBV27
CDR3 protein: CASRGMGGISNQPQHF
CDR3 DNA: TGTGCCAGCAGGGGGATGGGTGGCATTAGCAATCAGCCCCAGCATTTT

D gene: .
J gene: TRBJ2-7
clone size: .
V gene: TRBV6-1
CDR3 protein: CASSEALGVAGEQYF
CDR3 DNA: TGTGCCAGCAGTGAAGCGCTTGGGGTAGCAGGCGAGCAGTACTTC

D gene: .
J gene: TRBJ1-1
clone size: once
V gene: TRBV13
CDR3 protein: CASSFWIRDGYTEAFF
CDR3 DNA: TGTGCCAGCAGCTTCTGGATCCGGGACGGATACACTGAAGCTTTCTTT

D gene: .
J gene: TRBJ1-2
clone size: .
V gene: TRBV7-2
CDR3 protein: CASSPSLWTPNRYGYTF
CDR3 DNA: TGTGCCAGCAGCCCCTCGTTATGGACACCTAATCGGTATGGCTACACCTTC

D gene: TRBD1
J gene: TRBJ1-1
clone size: .
V gene: TRBV5-4
CDR3 protein: CAAKGIDGQGVFTEAFF
CDR3 DNA: TGTGCCGCCAAAGGAATTGATGGACAGGGTGTATTCACTGAAGCTTTCTTT

D gene: .
J gene: TRBJ2-2
clone size: .
V gene: TRBV10-2
CDR3 protein: CASSELGGGNTGELFF
CDR3 DNA: TGCGCCAGCAGTGAGTTAGGTGGGGGGAACACCGGGGAGCTGTTTTTT

D gene: .
J gene: TRBJ2-6
clone size: .
V gene: TRBV11-3
CDR3 protein: CALSGLGRGGANVLTF
CDR3 DNA: TGTGCCCTCAGTGGTTTGGGGCGGGGTGGGGCCAACGTCCTGACTTTC

D gene: TRBD2
J gene: TRBJ2-5
clone size: once
V gene: TRBV19
CDR3 protein: CASSMAGGQETQYF
CDR3 DNA: TGTGCCAGTAGTATGGCGGGGGGCCAAGAGACCCAGTACTTC

D gene: .
J gene: TRBJ1-6
clone size: .
V gene: TRBV9
CDR3 protein: CASSSPGSPLHF
CDR3 DNA: TGTGCCAGCTCATCCCCGGGATCACCCCTCCACTTT

D gene: .
J gene: TRBJ2-1
clone size: .
V gene: TRBV9
CDR3 protein: CASSGHYNEQFF
CDR3 DNA: TGTGCCAGCAGCGGTCACTACAATGAGCAGTTCTTC

D gene: .
J gene: TRBJ1-5
clone size: .
V gene: TRBV27
CDR3 protein: CASSFGGGLGQPQHF
CDR3 DNA: TGTGCCAGCAGTTTCGGGGGGGGCTTAGGGCAGCCCCAGCATTTT

D gene: .
J gene: TRBJ2-7
clone size: .
V gene: TRBV30
CDR3 protein: CAWSPWDTTLGEQYF
CDR3 DNA: TGTGCCTGGAGTCCATGGGACACCACGTTAGGCGAGCAGTACTTC

D gene: TRBD2
J gene: TRBJ2-5
clone size: once
V gene: TRBV5-6
CDR3 protein: CASSLVGTSGGTRETQYF
CDR3 DNA: TGTGCCAGCAGCTTGGTTGGGACTAGCGGGGGAACCAGGGAGACCCAGTACTTC

D gene: TRBD2
J gene: TRBJ2-7
clone size: .
V gene: TRBV6-2/TRBV6-3
CDR3 protein: CASSYQLAGVSRGYEQYF
CDR3 DNA: TGTGCCAGCAGTTACCAACTAGCGGGAGTAAGTAGGGGGTACGAGCAGTACTTC

D gene: .
J gene: TRBJ2-6
clone size: once
V gene: TRBV28
CDR3 protein: CASSPPSRGANVLTF
CDR3 DNA: TGTGCCAGCAGTCCACCAAGCCGGGGGGCCAACGTCCTGACTTTC

D gene: .
J gene: TRBJ2-5
clone size: .
V gene: TRBV28
CDR3 protein: CASSFIGQGVHSETQYF
CDR3 DNA: TGTGCCAGCAGTTTTATTGGTCAGGGAGTCCACTCGGAGACCCAGTACTTC

D gene: TRBD2
J gene: TRBJ2-7
clone size: .
V gene: TRBV28
CDR3 protein: CASGMLAARKSYEQYF
CDR3 DNA: TGTGCCAGCGGCATGCTAGCGGCCCGAAAATCCTACGAGCAGTACTTC

D gene: .
J gene: TRBJ1-4
clone size: .
V gene: TRBV5-1
CDR3 protein: CASSRDIEGEKLFF
CDR3 DNA: TGCGCCAGCAGCCGGGACATCGAGGGGGAAAAACTGTTTTTT

D gene: .
J gene: TRBJ1-2
clone size: .
V gene: TRBV30
CDR3 protein: CAWTTPGLLYGYTF
CDR3 DNA: TGTGCCTGGACGACCCCGGGACTGCTCTATGGCTACACCTTC

D gene: TRBD2
J gene: TRBJ2-5
clone size: .
V gene: TRBV20-1
CDR3 protein: CSASPATSAETQYF
CDR3 DNA: TGCAGTGCTAGTCCTGCGACTAGCGCAGAGACCCAGTACTTC

D gene: TRBD1
J gene: TRBJ1-2
clone size: .
V gene: TRBV5-4
CDR3 protein: CASSSGQARYGYTF
CDR3 DNA: TGTGCCAGCAGCTCGGGACAGGCCAGATATGGCTACACCTTC

D gene: .
J gene: TRBJ2-1
clone size: .
V gene: TRBV21-1
CDR3 protein: CASRLAGNYNEQFF
CDR3 DNA: TGTGCCAGCCGGCTAGCGGGCAACTACAATGAGCAGTTCTTC

D gene: .
J gene: TRBJ1-1
clone size: .
V gene: TRBV4-1
CDR3 protein: CASSQELRILNTEAFF
CDR3 DNA: TGCGCCAGCAGCCAAGAGCTCCGGATCTTAAACACTGAAGCTTTCTTT

D gene: .
J gene: TRBJ1-2
clone size: .
V gene: TRBV3-1/TRBV3-2
CDR3 protein: CASSPSGDYGYTF
CDR3 DNA: TGTGCCAGCAGCCCATCAGGGGACTATGGCTACACCTTC